The clone carrying this T cell receptor beta chain has a handful of counts. As yet, its antigen is unknown. Both TCR beta VDJ combination and CDR3 sequence profiling were carried out. Genomic DNA was the template for this profiling. TCRdb reanalysed the reads using MiXCR and keeps one entry per CDR3 protein. The sample lists approximately 190,000 distinct CDR3 sequences; about three fifths were seen once. This sample was taken from a study of CD8+CD57+ T cells in acquired aplastic anemia. Study background: Yields of DNA that came from sorted CD4+ and CD8+ cells averaged about 3.4 ug. Whole-study results and caveats: The same twenty-nine CD8+ CDR3 sequences occurred in patients and in controls. For CD8+ Simpson's diversity, patients and controls showed no significant difference.

CDR1 SGHVS and CDR2 FQNEAQ come from the germline V gene. This CDR3 comprises 13 residues. The ends were cut back, 0 bases at V and 5 bases at J, with 8 bases in the middle. The chain combines TRBV7-8 with TRBJ2-7; D is unresolved. The receptor's source is a human donor with severe aplastic anemia or a healthy control (not recorded which). Sequencing was carried out using sorted CD4+, CD8+, or CD8+CD57+ T cells (not recorded which) from PBMCs. The CDR3: CASSLALGNEQYF. The CDR3 coding sequence is TGTGCCAGCAGCTTAGCGTTGGGTAACGAGCAGTACTTC. Filled out from reference TRBV7-8 and TRBJ2-7, the complete variable domain reads GAGVSQSPRYKVAKRGQDVALRCDPISGHVSLFWYQQALGQGPEFLTYFQNEAQLDKSGLPSDRFFAERPEGSVSTLKIQRTQQEDSAVYLCASSLALGNEQYFGPGTRLTVT.